The rows below give T cell receptor beta chains drawn from one sample of a study of blood T cells in healthy people across ages. Each CDR3 protein gets one entry after TCRdb re-called the 5' RACE reads with MiXCR. The data contain 600,000 to 800,000 distinct CDR3 sequences, over 40% of them seen just once; the ten biggest clones take up approximately 12%. The sequenced sample consisted of blood. All receptors come from an elderly woman in good health. Both conserved end residues are part of each CDR3. The D gene is left open where the match is weak. Expanded clones are given a class, and other clones once, few, many or no size at all.

D	V	J	size	CDR3	DNA
.	TRBV20-1	TRBJ1-2	.	CSARQDQNYYGYTF	TGCAGTGCCCGACAGGACCAAAACTACTATGGCTACACCTTC
TRBD2	TRBV27	TRBJ2-3	.	CASSFGAGLAGGTHEQYF	TGTGCCAGCAGTTTTGGTGCTGGACTAGCGGGAGGGACTCATGAGCAGTATTTT
.	TRBV7-9	TRBJ1-5	.	CASSDWGAGANQPQHF	TGTGCCAGCAGCGACTGGGGCGCGGGGGCCAATCAGCCCCAGCATTTT
TRBD1	TRBV18	TRBJ1-2	.	CASSPPGTGKLPYGYTF	TGTGCCAGTTCACCACCGGGGACAGGGAAGCTTCCATATGGCTACACCTTC
.	TRBV6-2/TRBV6-3	TRBJ1-2	many	CASSETGSLVGYTF	TGTGCCAGCAGTGAAACCGGGAGCCTTGTTGGCTACACCTTC
.	TRBV29-1	TRBJ2-7	.	CSVVGASYEQYF	TGCAGCGTTGTCGGGGCCTCCTACGAGCAGTACTTC
TRBD1	TRBV20-1	TRBJ1-2	.	CSVGDRGYGYTF	TGCAGTGTTGGGGACAGGGGGTATGGCTACACCTTC
.	TRBV11-2	TRBJ2-7	.	CASSLETGPAFEQYF	TGTGCCAGCAGCTTAGAAACAGGGCCGGCTTTTGAGCAGTACTTC
.	TRBV27	TRBJ1-1	.	CASSLSGRPRNTEAFF	TGTGCCAGCAGTTTATCGGGCAGGCCGAGGAACACTGAAGCTTTCTTT
.	TRBV6-1	TRBJ1-2	few	CASRRGTTGGYTF	TGTGCCAGCAGACGCGGGACAACGGGGGGCTACACCTTC
.	TRBV20-1	TRBJ2-1	.	CSPVGASGHNEQFF	TGCAGTCCCGTCGGGGCGAGCGGTCACAATGAGCAGTTCTTC
.	TRBV12-3/TRBV12-4	TRBJ2-1	many	CASSLRLNYNEQFF	TGTGCCAGCAGTTTACGGCTTAATTACAATGAGCAGTTCTTC
.	TRBV20-1	TRBJ2-3	.	CSATRGDSTDTQYF	TGCAGTGCCACCCGAGGGGATAGCACAGATACGCAGTATTTT
.	TRBV5-1	TRBJ1-2	.	CASSLEYLAYTF	TGCGCCAGCAGCTTGGAGTACCTTGCCTACACCTTC
TRBD2	TRBV7-2	TRBJ2-4	few	CASSSSGEGVQYF	TGTGCCAGCAGCTCTAGCGGGGAGGGGGTTCAGTACTTC
.	TRBV6-4	TRBJ2-7	.	CASSIKRRGVYEQYF	TGTGCCAGCAGTATAAAGCGGAGAGGGGTCTACGAGCAGTACTTC
.	TRBV9	TRBJ2-7	.	CASSVALYRSSSYEQYF	TGTGCCAGCAGCGTAGCCCTCTACAGGTCGAGCTCCTACGAGCAGTACTTC
.	TRBV5-1	TRBJ2-5	.	CASSPAASSREGQETQYF	TGCGCCAGCAGCCCAGCCGCGAGTTCCAGGGAAGGCCAAGAGACCCAGTACTTC
TRBD1	TRBV27	TRBJ2-5	few	CASSVFYRGETQYF	TGTGCCAGCAGTGTATTTTACAGGGGGGAGACCCAGTACTTC
.	TRBV7-3	TRBJ1-1	.	CASRLSRNTEAFF	TGTGCCAGCAGGCTGTCTAGGAACACTGAAGCTTTCTTT